This TCR beta chain came from a study of identifying expanded T cells in peripheral blood. The study's findings and limits: Roughly 1.1 clones differed between technical replicates, versus around 15 and 19 over time. Across healthy donors, higher total template counts meant significantly greater roughly two-week count variance.

TCRdb keeps only in-frame clones here, not all; method: immunoSEQ multiplex PCR. The sample has about 82,000 clones, over 85% seen once; the top ten hold 7.3%. Germline V CDR1 and CDR2: MNHEY, SVGAGI. The CDR3 is made up of 16 amino acids. J gave up 6 bases and V 0 bases, and 6 bases lay outside the gene matches. Details on this clone: The antigen remains undetermined.

No infections or other immune events were documented during collection. This clonotype originated in a person between 18 and 75 years old in good health. The gene calls are TRBV6-5 and TRBJ2-1; 9 positions match TRBD2. The sample comprised blood. CDR3 in amino acids: CASSYSSGRTINEQFF. Written as DNA, the CDR3 is TGTGCCAGCAGTTACTCGAGCGGGAGGACTATCAATGAGCAGTTCTTC.